The 29 T cell receptor beta chains given below trace back to one sample, sequenced in a study of cytomegalovirus exposure and HLA in healthy donors. In the PCR, 60 Vbeta and 13 Jbeta primers were used. The protocol was immunoSEQ multiplex PCR, while the TCRdb copy is restricted to in-frame clones and leaves out a portion. The data contain 150,000 or so clones, approximately 73% of them singletons. The sequenced sample consisted of PBMCs. The receptors were sampled from a man aged 25-40 years in good health and CMV-seropositive.

This chain uses TRBV9 with TRBJ2-1; 11 bases are a match to TRBD2. The CDR3 totals 16 residues. Germline CDR1 SGDLS, CDR2 YYNGEE. The V gene end was trimmed by 4 bases and the J gene end by 6 bases; junction bases not matched to a gene: 9. The CDR3 nucleotides read TGTGCCAGCAGCATAGTAGCGGGAGGGCCCGCCAATGAGCAGTTCTTC. Translated: CASSIVAGGPANEQFF. The whole variable domain, filled in from reference TRBV9 and TRBJ2-1, reads DSGVTQTPKHLITATGQRVTLRCSPRSGDLSVYWYQQSLDQGLQFLIQYYNGEERAKGNILERFSAQQFPDLHSELNLSSLELGDSALYFCASSIVAGGPANEQFFGPGTRLTVL.

The chain couples TRBV5-1 to TRBJ2-7; 7 nucleotides align to TRBD2. There are 14 residues in the CDR3. Per germline, CDR1 SGHRS and CDR2 YFSETQ. V lost 4 bases to trimming and J lost 2 bases; unmatched junction nucleotides: 6. The CDR3 region has the DNA TGCGCCAGCAGCCCGGGGGGACTTGCCTACGAGCAGTACTTC. Amino acid sequence: CASSPGGLAYEQYF.

The gene calls are TRBV30 and TRBJ1-5; D not resolved. The CDR3 is made up of 14 amino acids. CDR1 and CDR2 from the germline V gene are GTSNPN and SVGIG (reference sequence). V was pared by 4 bases and J by 3 bases, with 13 bases between. The CDR3 spells CAWTSDIDNQPQHF. DNA for the CDR3: TGTGCCTGGACCTCTGACATTGACAATCAGCCCCAGCATTTT.

The CDR3 DNA reads as TGTGCCAGCAGCCGCGGACAGAGCACCGGGGAGCTGTTTTTT. Its translation: CASSRGQSTGELFF. This rearrangement joins TRBV7-2 to TRBJ2-2; the D gene is possibly TRBD1 (6 bases). CDR3 length: 14 amino acids. CDR1 and CDR2 from the germline V gene are SGHTA and FQGNSA. The V end lost 5 bases, the J end lost 4 bases, and 11 bases lay between the germline ends.

The gene calls are TRBV5-5 and TRBJ2-1; perhaps TRBD2 as D (5 bases). This CDR3 comprises 12 residues. Per germline, CDR1 SGHKS and CDR2 YYEKEE (reference sequence). Deletions cut 4 bases from V and 8 bases from J, with 10 bases between. The CDR3 DNA reads as TGTGCCAGCAGCCGCATGAGGGATGAGCAGTTCTTC. As protein: CASSRMRDEQFF.

This rearrangement joins TRBV6-6 to TRBJ2-5; D gene uncertain. This CDR3 contains 15 residues. Germline loops: CDR1 MNHNY, CDR2 SVGAGI (reference sequence). Trimming shortened V by 2 bases and J by 5 bases, and 15 bases separated the two germline ends. CDR3 sequence reads: CASSYVVSSSETQYF. DNA of the CDR3: TGTGCCAGCAGTTACGTGGTCAGTTCCTCGGAGACCCAGTACTTC.

The rearrangement joins TRBV28 to TRBJ2-7, with 7 bases aligning to TRBD2. The junction had 4 bases not matched to a gene; V was cut back by 4 bases and J by 13 bases. The CDR3 is 10 amino acids. Germline CDR1 MDHEN, CDR2 SYDVKM. CDR3 sequence reads: CASSYRDYYF. The CDR3 region has the DNA TGTGCCAGCAGTTACCGGGACTATTACTTC.

This clone was seen a few times. The V gene is TRBV27, the J gene TRBJ2-1; D possibly corresponds to TRBD2 (5 bases). Per the germline V gene, CDR1 is MNHEY and CDR2 is SMNVEV (reference sequence). V lost 0 bases to trimming and J lost 7 bases, with 10 bases between them. This CDR3 spans 14 amino acids. The CDR3 sequence is CASSLSGLRNEQFF. CDR3 nucleotide sequence: TGTGCCAGCAGTTTATCAGGACTTCGTAATGAGCAGTTCTTC.

The genes are TRBV7-2 and TRBJ1-2, with 9 bases matching TRBD1. Germline CDR1 reads SGHTA; CDR2 reads FQGNSA. The CDR3 sequence is 15 residues long. Germline trimming cut 3 bases from V and 7 bases from J; bases unmatched to any gene: 9. The CDR3 DNA reads TGTGCCAGCAGCTTCTCTACAGGGGGCGCCGCTGGCTACACCTTC. Amino acid sequence: CASSFSTGGAAGYTF.

This chain connects TRBV5-5 to TRBJ2-7, with TRBD1 matching 8 bases. This CDR3 region has 14 residues. Germline V gives CDR1 SGHKS, CDR2 YYEKEE (reference sequence). The V and J ends lost 5 bases and 6 bases, in that order; junction bases with no gene match: 10. The CDR3, as DNA: TGTGCCAGCAGATCTGGACAGGGAGTCCTCGAGCAGTACTTC. It encodes CASRSGQGVLEQYF. The full variable domain, in which reference TRBV5-5 and TRBJ2-7 provide the parts outside the CDR3, is DAGVTQSPTHLIKTRGQQVTLRCSPISGHKSVSWYQQVLGQGPQFIFQYYEKEERGRGNFPDRFSARQFPNYSSELNVNALLLGDSALYLCASRSGQGVLEQYFGPGTRLTVT.

In the case of this clone: This same CDR3 is encoded by further DNA sequences in the sample. The chain uses TRBV28 and TRBJ2-2, with D tentatively TRBD1 (5 bases). The germline V gene has CDR1 MDHEN and CDR2 SYDVKM. The CDR3 is 13 amino acids. The V end lost 3 bases, the J end lost 8 bases, and 10 bases lay between the germline ends. CDR3 sequence reads: CASSLWAGGELFF. For the CDR3, the DNA is TGTGCCAGCAGTTTGTGGGCAGGGGGGGAGCTGTTTTTT.

The chain employs TRBV27 and TRBJ1-2; D may be TRBD1 (6 bases). The CDR3 consists of 15 residues. Germline lookup yields CDR1 MNHEY and CDR2 SMNVEV (reference sequence). Between the trimmed V and J ends, which lost 5 bases and 0 bases, there was a span of 13 bases. In DNA, the CDR3 is TGTGCCAGCAGTAACCCAGGGGTGCCTAACTATGGCTACACCTTC. Translated, it gives CASSNPGVPNYGYTF.

The rearrangement joins TRBV28 to TRBJ2-7; TRBD1 aligns across 9 bases. The germline V gene has CDR1 MDHEN and CDR2 SYDVKM. J gave up 4 bases and V 6 bases, and 10 bases lay outside the gene matches. This CDR3 comprises 15 residues. The CDR3 is CASSSGDRALYEQYF. The CDR3 region has the DNA TGTGCCAGCAGCTCGGGGGACAGGGCATTATACGAGCAGTACTTC. The full variable domain, rest sourced from reference TRBV28 and TRBJ2-7, is DVKVTQSSRYLVKRTGEKVFLECVQDMDHENMFWYRQDPGLGLRLIYFSYDVKMKEKGDIPEGYSVSREKKERFSLILESASTNQTSMYLCASSSGDRALYEQYFGPGTRLTVT.

This clone was found a few times. The chain uses TRBV11-2 and TRBJ2-5; the D gene is possibly TRBD1 (5 bases). This CDR3 comprises 16 residues. Germline V gene data show CDR1 as SGHAT and CDR2 as FQNNGV. The germline V and J ends were trimmed by 1 base and 2 bases, with 14 bases remaining between them. The CDR3 reads CASSLAYAGPQETQYF. The CDR3 nucleotides read TGTGCCAGCAGCTTAGCTTACGCAGGGCCGCAAGAGACCCAGTACTTC.

The table lists this clone with a few counts. The rearrangement joins TRBV7-9 to TRBJ1-2; D unclear. CDR1 SEHNR and CDR2 FQNEAQ come from the germline V gene (reference sequence). Trimming shortened V by 4 bases and J by 3 bases, and 12 bases separated the two germline ends. The CDR3 loop spans 14 amino acids. CDR3 DNA: TGTGCCAGCAGCTGGGGAGGGTCTGACTATGGCTACACCTTC. Protein product: CASSWGGSDYGYTF.

This sequence joins TRBV7-8 and TRBJ2-5; 13 bases line up with TRBD2. Germline V gives CDR1 SGHVS, CDR2 FQNEAQ. The CDR3 sequence is 17 residues long. J gave up 4 bases and V 4 bases, and 9 bases lay outside the gene matches. DNA of the CDR3: TGTGCCAGCAGCTCCTCCTGGACTAGCGGGAGAGGAGAGACCCAGTACTTC. Translated: CASSSSWTSGRGETQYF.

This clone is a singleton in its sample. The V gene is TRBV10-3, the J gene TRBJ2-7; TRBD1 matches at 9 bases. Germline V gives CDR1 ENHRY, CDR2 SYGVKD. V lost 6 bases and J lost 10; bases outside the gene matches: 22. The CDR3 runs 17 residues. The CDR3 spells CAIRPGQGKSADGLQYF. In DNA, the CDR3 is TGTGCCATCAGGCCGGGACAGGGAAAATCAGCAGATGGTCTACAGTACTTC.

This clone occurred a few times. V and J are TRBV4-1 and TRBJ2-3, with 7 nucleotides matching TRBD2. The CDR3 runs 17 residues. Germline V gene data show CDR1 as MGHRA and CDR2 as YSYEKL. V was clipped by 1 base and J by 4 bases; unmatched bases: 11. CDR3 bases: TGCGCCAGCAGCCAAGGGCGGGCGGGAGCGGGGCCAGATACGCAGTATTTT. This sequence encodes CASSQGRAGAGPDTQYF.

The sample holds one count of this clone. An end of the junction does not agree with germline; a read error may underlie this. CDR3 loop: CSSSSQTSGSPYEQFF. The CDR3 nucleotides read TGTTCCAGCAGCTCCCAAACAAGCGGGAGTCCTTACGAGCAGTTCTTC. This chain links TRBV7-9 with TRBJ2-1, with TRBD2 matching over 8 bases. The CDR3 totals 16 residues. CDR1 is SEHNR and CDR2 is FQNEAQ in the germline V gene (reference sequence).

In this sample, this clone turned up a few times. J is TRBJ2-7 and V is TRBV20-1; 9 bases match TRBD2. The V gene's germline CDR1 is DFQATT and CDR2 SNEGSKA (reference sequence). This CDR3 contains 11 residues. The CDR3: CSALAGYEQYF. The CDR3 nucleotides are TGCAGCGCCCTAGCGGGATACGAGCAGTACTTC.

The gene calls are TRBV5-1 and TRBJ1-1, with 9 bases aligning to TRBD1. The CDR3 loop spans 16 amino acids. The V gene end was trimmed by 4 bases and the J gene end by 1 base; junction bases not matched to a gene: 8. Germline CDR1 is SGHRS and CDR2 is YFSETQ. CDR3 coding DNA: TGCGCCAGCAGCACCTCGGGACAGGGAGAGAACACTGAAGCTTTCTTT. It encodes CASSTSGQGENTEAFF.

This clone was detected a few times. The gene calls are TRBV5-1 and TRBJ2-3; D may be TRBD1 (5 bases). Trimming removed 0 bases from V and 2 bases from J, with 13 bases in between. In germline, CDR1 is SGHRS, CDR2 YFSETQ. The CDR3 sequence is 16 residues long. The CDR3 loop is CASSLEGRAITDTQYF. The CDR3 DNA is TGCGCCAGCAGCTTGGAGGGCAGGGCGATCACAGATACGCAGTATTTT.

The rearrangement links TRBV2 to TRBJ2-5; 8 bases are a match to TRBD1. Germline CDR1 and CDR2: SNHLY and FYNNEI. J was trimmed by 5 bases and V by 6 bases; bases with no gene match: 2. CDR3 length: 12 amino acids. The CDR3 reads CASRNRGETQYF. CDR3 sequence (DNA): TGTGCCAGCAGGAACAGGGGGGAGACCCAGTACTTC.

This clone was picked up a small number of times. The genes are TRBV7-8 and TRBJ1-3; D is unresolved. This CDR3 has 14 residues. Germline V gene data show CDR1 as SGHVS and CDR2 as FQNEAQ. Deletions cut 5 bases from V and 4 bases from J, with 12 bases between. The CDR3 sequence: CASSPLLGGNTIYF. DNA for the CDR3: TGTGCCAGCAGCCCGCTCCTTGGCGGAAACACCATATATTTT.

The chain employs TRBV5-6 and TRBJ2-7; 7 bases align to TRBD1. The J segment lost 0 bases and the V segment lost 3 bases, leaving 6 bases of the junction unmatched. The CDR3 spans 15 residues. From germline, CDR1 is SGHDT and CDR2 YYEEEE. CDR3 bases: TGTGCCAGCAGCTCCAGGGACAGACTCTCCTACGAGCAGTACTTC. The encoded protein is CASSSRDRLSYEQYF.

This sequence joins TRBV6-1 and TRBJ2-1, with 13 bases identical to TRBD2. Germline loops: CDR1 MNHNS, CDR2 SASEGT. Trimming removed 6 bases from V and 10 bases from J; junction bases left unmatched: 9. This CDR3 comprises 15 residues. The CDR3 DNA reads as TGTGCCAGCAGCCGGGGGACTAGCGGGGCTCAGGAGCAGTTCTTC. Its protein is CASSRGTSGAQEQFF.

The table lists this clone with a few counts. This chain connects TRBV10-3 to TRBJ2-2; the D gene is possibly TRBD1 (6 bases). The CDR3 loop spans 14 amino acids. CDR1 is ENHRY and CDR2 is SYGVKD in the germline V gene. V gave up 6 bases and J gave up 3 bases, with 11 bases separating them. The CDR3, as DNA: TGTGCCATCAGCGTCAGGGGAGACACCGGGGAGCTGTTTTTT. The encoded protein is CAISVRGDTGELFF.

The chain has TRBV5-1 and TRBJ2-1, with 11 bases that match TRBD1. V lost 4 bases to trimming and J lost 8 bases; unmatched junction nucleotides: 5. CDR1 and CDR2 (germline): SGHRS, YFSETQ. The CDR3 runs 14 residues. Here the CDR3 reads CASSAGTGGYEQFF. The CDR3 nucleotides read TGCGCCAGCAGCGCCGGGACAGGGGGATATGAGCAGTTCTTC.

The chain employs TRBV5-7 and TRBJ2-7; possible D gene TRBD2, 5 bases. TRBV5-7 is an open reading frame whose function is uncertain. The CDR3 runs to 17 residues. The V and J ends lost 2 bases and 1 base respectively, with 19 bases between them. CDR3 protein: CASSLGGKGEGSYEQYF. For the CDR3, the DNA is TGTGCCAGCAGCTTAGGAGGTAAGGGAGAAGGGTCCTACGAGCAGTACTTC.